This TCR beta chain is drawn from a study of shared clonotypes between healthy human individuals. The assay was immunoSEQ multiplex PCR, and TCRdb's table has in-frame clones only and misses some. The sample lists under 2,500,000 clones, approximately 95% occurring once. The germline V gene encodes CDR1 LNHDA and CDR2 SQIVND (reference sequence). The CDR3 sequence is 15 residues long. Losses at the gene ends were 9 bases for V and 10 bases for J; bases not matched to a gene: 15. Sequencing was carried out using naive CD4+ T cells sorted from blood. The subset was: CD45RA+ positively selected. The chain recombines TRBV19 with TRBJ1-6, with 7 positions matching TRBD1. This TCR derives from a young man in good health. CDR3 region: CASRPRQGQRSPLHF. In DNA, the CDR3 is TGTGCCAGCCGGCCCCGACAGGGCCAACGATCACCCCTCCACTTT.